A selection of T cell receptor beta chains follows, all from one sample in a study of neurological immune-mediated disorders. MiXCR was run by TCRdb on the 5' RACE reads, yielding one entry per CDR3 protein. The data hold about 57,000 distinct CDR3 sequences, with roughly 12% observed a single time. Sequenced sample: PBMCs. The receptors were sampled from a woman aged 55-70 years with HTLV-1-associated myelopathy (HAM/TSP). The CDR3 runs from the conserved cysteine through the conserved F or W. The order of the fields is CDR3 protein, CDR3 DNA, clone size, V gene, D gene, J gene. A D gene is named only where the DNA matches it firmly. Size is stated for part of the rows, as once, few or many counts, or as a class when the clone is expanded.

cdr3_aa: CASSPAGYSYEQYF
cdr3_nt: TGTGCCAGCAGTCCGGCAGGCTACTCCTACGAGCAGTACTTC
clone_size: many
v_call: TRBV27
d_call: .
j_call: TRBJ2-7

cdr3_aa: CSARDRVAGQAETQYF
cdr3_nt: TGCAGTGCTAGAGATCGGGTGGCGGGACAGGCAGAGACCCAGTACTTC
clone_size: many
v_call: TRBV20-1
d_call: TRBD1
j_call: TRBJ2-5

cdr3_aa: CASSLLDRITEAFF
cdr3_nt: TGCGCCAGCAGCTTGTTAGACAGGATCACTGAAGCTTTCTTT
clone_size: many
v_call: TRBV5-1
d_call: .
j_call: TRBJ1-1

cdr3_aa: CASSYLYEQYF
cdr3_nt: TGTGCCAGCAGCTACCTCTACGAGCAGTACTTC
clone_size: many
v_call: TRBV28
d_call: .
j_call: TRBJ2-7

cdr3_aa: CSARDDGSGETQYF
cdr3_nt: TGCAGTGCCCGCGACGATGGGTCCGGCGAGACCCAGTACTTC
clone_size: .
v_call: TRBV20-1
d_call: .
j_call: TRBJ2-5

cdr3_aa: CASSLKGQTNTGELFF
cdr3_nt: TGTGCCAGCAGCTTGAAGGGACAGACGAACACCGGGGAGCTGTTTTTT
clone_size: many
v_call: TRBV5-4
d_call: TRBD1
j_call: TRBJ2-2

cdr3_aa: CASSLAGQGGETQYF
cdr3_nt: TGCGCCAGCAGCTTGGCAGGCCAAGGGGGAGAGACCCAGTACTTC
clone_size: many
v_call: TRBV5-1
d_call: .
j_call: TRBJ2-5

cdr3_aa: CASSLEGANEQFF
cdr3_nt: TGTGCCAGCAGCTTGGAGGGGGCCAATGAGCAGTTCTTC
clone_size: many
v_call: TRBV5-6
d_call: TRBD1
j_call: TRBJ2-1

cdr3_aa: CSARAGGRGETQYF
cdr3_nt: TGCAGTGCTAGGGCCGGAGGGCGAGGGGAGACCCAGTACTTC
clone_size: many
v_call: TRBV20-1
d_call: .
j_call: TRBJ2-5

cdr3_aa: CASSFRGRALTDTQYF
cdr3_nt: TGTGCCAGCAGTTTTCGAGGGAGGGCACTAACAGATACGCAGTATTTT
clone_size: many
v_call: TRBV28
d_call: TRBD2
j_call: TRBJ2-3

cdr3_aa: CASSWTGEDTQYF
cdr3_nt: TGTGCCAGCAGCTGGACAGGGGAAGATACGCAGTATTTT
clone_size: .
v_call: TRBV5-5
d_call: TRBD1
j_call: TRBJ2-3

cdr3_aa: CASSPPGFNEQFF
cdr3_nt: TGTGCCAGCTCACCACCGGGCTTTAATGAGCAGTTCTTC
clone_size: many
v_call: TRBV18
d_call: .
j_call: TRBJ2-1

cdr3_aa: CASSLVGQGVGRGDEQYF
cdr3_nt: TGTGCCAGCAGCTTAGTCGGTCAGGGAGTGGGCCGAGGGGACGAGCAGTACTTC
clone_size: many
v_call: TRBV7-9
d_call: .
j_call: TRBJ2-7

cdr3_aa: CSATTDSYNEQFF
cdr3_nt: TGCAGTGCTACAACGGACTCCTACAATGAGCAGTTCTTC
clone_size: many
v_call: TRBV20-1
d_call: .
j_call: TRBJ2-1

cdr3_aa: CSGGQGLEQFF
cdr3_nt: TGCAGTGGGGGACAAGGCCTTGAGCAGTTCTTC
clone_size: .
v_call: TRBV20-1
d_call: .
j_call: TRBJ2-1

cdr3_aa: CASSLAPSGRYGNEQFF
cdr3_nt: TGCGCCAGCAGCTTGGCGCCTAGCGGGAGATATGGGAATGAGCAGTTCTTC
clone_size: many
v_call: TRBV5-1
d_call: TRBD2
j_call: TRBJ2-1

cdr3_aa: CASSYPFLVGEGYNEQFF
cdr3_nt: TGTGCCAGCAGTTACCCCTTTTTGGTGGGAGAAGGCTACAATGAGCAGTTCTTC
clone_size: many
v_call: TRBV6-2/TRBV6-3
d_call: .
j_call: TRBJ2-1

cdr3_aa: CAISKDRGLKANVLTF
cdr3_nt: TGTGCCATCAGTAAGGACAGGGGGCTAAAAGCCAACGTCCTGACTTTC
clone_size: many
v_call: TRBV10-3
d_call: TRBD1
j_call: TRBJ2-6

cdr3_aa: CASSLLGQGTREQYF
cdr3_nt: TGTGCCAGCAGTCTTCTGGGGCAGGGGACTCGGGAGCAGTACTTC
clone_size: many
v_call: TRBV27
d_call: .
j_call: TRBJ2-7

cdr3_aa: CSVVNLAGGPPYF
cdr3_nt: TGCAGCGTTGTTAATCTAGCGGGGGGCCCCCCATACTTC
clone_size: many
v_call: TRBV29-1
d_call: TRBD2
j_call: TRBJ2-7

cdr3_aa: CSAREVRTASNTEAFF
cdr3_nt: TGCAGTGCTAGAGAGGTCAGAACAGCCTCTAACACTGAAGCTTTCTTT
clone_size: many
v_call: TRBV20-1
d_call: .
j_call: TRBJ1-1

cdr3_aa: CASSQGWTPAAFF
cdr3_nt: TGTGCCAGCAGCCAAGGGTGGACTCCTGCGGCTTTCTTT
clone_size: .
v_call: TRBV3-1
d_call: .
j_call: TRBJ1-1

cdr3_aa: CASSHIRSGTGAYEQYF
cdr3_nt: TGCGCCAGCAGCCACATCAGATCCGGGACAGGGGCCTACGAGCAGTACTTC
clone_size: many
v_call: TRBV4-1
d_call: TRBD1
j_call: TRBJ2-7

cdr3_aa: CSVAIGGVGTDTQYF
cdr3_nt: TGCAGCGTTGCAATCGGCGGGGTGGGCACAGATACGCAGTATTTT
clone_size: many
v_call: TRBV29-1
d_call: .
j_call: TRBJ2-3

cdr3_aa: CSVAGTLITDTQYF
cdr3_nt: TGCAGCGTCGCCGGGACACTTATCACAGATACGCAGTATTTT
clone_size: many
v_call: TRBV29-1
d_call: .
j_call: TRBJ2-3

cdr3_aa: CASSLSTDAYEQYF
cdr3_nt: TGTGCCAGCAGCTTGTCGACGGATGCCTACGAGCAGTACTTC
clone_size: many
v_call: TRBV11-2
d_call: .
j_call: TRBJ2-7

cdr3_aa: CASSLTQGIVTDTQYF
cdr3_nt: TGTGCCAGCAGCCTTACGCAGGGAATAGTCACAGATACGCAGTATTTT
clone_size: .
v_call: TRBV28
d_call: .
j_call: TRBJ2-3

cdr3_aa: CSAGNNEQFF
cdr3_nt: TGCAGTGCAGGCAACAATGAGCAGTTCTTC
clone_size: many
v_call: TRBV20-1
d_call: .
j_call: TRBJ2-1

cdr3_aa: CSARKDRNEQFF
cdr3_nt: TGCAGTGCTAGGAAGGATCGGAATGAGCAGTTCTTC
clone_size: many
v_call: TRBV20-1
d_call: .
j_call: TRBJ2-1

cdr3_aa: CASSSSSRFTDTQYF
cdr3_nt: TGTGCCAGCAGTTCTAGTAGCCGGTTCACAGATACGCAGTATTTT
clone_size: many
v_call: TRBV27
d_call: .
j_call: TRBJ2-3

cdr3_aa: CASSFLGLYTDTQYF
cdr3_nt: TGTGCCAGCAGTTTCCTCGGCCTTTACACAGATACGCAGTATTTT
clone_size: many
v_call: TRBV12-3/TRBV12-4
d_call: .
j_call: TRBJ2-3

cdr3_aa: CASSLSPGLNTGELFF
cdr3_nt: TGTGCCAGCAGTTTATCTCCAGGGTTGAACACCGGGGAGCTGTTTTTT
clone_size: many
v_call: TRBV27
d_call: .
j_call: TRBJ2-2

cdr3_aa: CASSSGTQETQYF
cdr3_nt: TGCGCCAGCAGCTCAGGGACTCAAGAGACCCAGTACTTC
clone_size: many
v_call: TRBV5-1
d_call: .
j_call: TRBJ2-5

cdr3_aa: CASRDRAQPYEQYF
cdr3_nt: TGTGCCAGCAGAGATCGGGCGCAGCCCTACGAGCAGTACTTC
clone_size: .
v_call: TRBV15
d_call: .
j_call: TRBJ2-7

cdr3_aa: CASSTGPRDGYTF
cdr3_nt: TGTGCCAGCAGCACGGGACCACGGGATGGCTACACCTTC
clone_size: .
v_call: TRBV12-3/TRBV12-4
d_call: .
j_call: TRBJ1-2

cdr3_aa: CASSPQLRTPQHF
cdr3_nt: TGTGCCAGCAGTCCCCAATTGAGGACGCCCCAGCATTTT
clone_size: .
v_call: TRBV12-3/TRBV12-4
d_call: .
j_call: TRBJ1-5

cdr3_aa: CASSLVGTSGNTIYF
cdr3_nt: TGTGCCAGCAGCTTAGTAGGGACCTCTGGAAACACCATATATTTT
clone_size: many
v_call: TRBV7-2
d_call: .
j_call: TRBJ1-3

cdr3_aa: CAWERGVNTEAFF
cdr3_nt: TGTGCCTGGGAAAGGGGCGTGAACACTGAAGCTTTCTTT
clone_size: many
v_call: TRBV7-9
d_call: .
j_call: TRBJ1-1

cdr3_aa: CASNPRGSYGYTF
cdr3_nt: TGTGCCAGCAATCCTAGGGGATCCTATGGCTACACCTTC
clone_size: many
v_call: TRBV6-5
d_call: .
j_call: TRBJ1-2

cdr3_aa: CSVPQRSSGGETQYF
cdr3_nt: TGCAGCGTTCCCCAGCGGTCCTCAGGGGGGGAGACCCAGTACTTC
clone_size: many
v_call: TRBV29-1
d_call: .
j_call: TRBJ2-5

cdr3_aa: CASSLEGQHSGNTIYF
cdr3_nt: TGTGCCAGCAGCTTAGAGGGACAGCACTCTGGAAACACCATATATTTT
clone_size: many
v_call: TRBV7-2
d_call: TRBD1
j_call: TRBJ1-3

cdr3_aa: CATSIVNTGELFF
cdr3_nt: TGTGCCACCAGCATAGTTAACACCGGGGAGCTGTTTTTT
clone_size: many
v_call: TRBV15
d_call: .
j_call: TRBJ2-2